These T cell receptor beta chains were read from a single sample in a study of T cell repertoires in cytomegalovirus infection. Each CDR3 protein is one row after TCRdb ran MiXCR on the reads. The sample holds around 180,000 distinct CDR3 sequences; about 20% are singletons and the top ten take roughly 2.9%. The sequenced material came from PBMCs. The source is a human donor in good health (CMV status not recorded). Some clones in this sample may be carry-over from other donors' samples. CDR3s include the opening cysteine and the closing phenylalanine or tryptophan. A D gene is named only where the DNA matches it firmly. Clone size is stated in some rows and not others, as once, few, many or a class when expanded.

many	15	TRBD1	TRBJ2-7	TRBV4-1	CASSQGGQGAYEQYF	TGCGCCAGCAGCCAAGGAGGACAGGGCGCCTACGAGCAGTACTTC
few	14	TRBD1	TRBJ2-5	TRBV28	CASSLNGQGGTQYF	TGTGCCAGCAGTTTAAATGGACAGGGGGGCACCCAGTACTTC
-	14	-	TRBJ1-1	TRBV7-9	CASSVSSRNTEAFF	TGTGCCAGCAGCGTATCTAGCAGGAACACTGAAGCTTTCTTT
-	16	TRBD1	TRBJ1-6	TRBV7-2	CASSASDRGPNSPLHF	TGTGCCAGCAGCGCGTCGGACAGGGGGCCGAATTCACCCCTCCACTTT
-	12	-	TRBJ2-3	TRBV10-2	CASGWSTDTQYF	TGCGCCAGCGGATGGAGCACAGATACGCAGTATTTT
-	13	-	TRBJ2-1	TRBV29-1	CSVEGGINAGQFF	TGCAGCGTTGAAGGGGGGATCAACGCGGGGCAGTTCTTC
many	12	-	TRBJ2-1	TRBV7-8	CASSPRKNEQFF	TGTGCCAGCAGCCCGCGCAAAAATGAGCAGTTCTTC
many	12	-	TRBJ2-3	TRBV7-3	CASSLDTDTQYF	TGTGCCAGCAGCTTAGACACAGATACGCAGTATTTT
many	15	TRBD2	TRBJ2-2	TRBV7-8	CASSPSGRNAGELFF	TGTGCCAGCAGCCCTAGCGGGAGGAACGCCGGGGAGCTGTTTTTT
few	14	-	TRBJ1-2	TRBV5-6	CASSLAGHIYGYTF	TGTGCCAGCAGCTTGGCCGGACACATCTATGGCTACACCTTC
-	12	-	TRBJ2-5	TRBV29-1	CSVGEMKETQYF	TGCAGCGTCGGGGAGATGAAAGAGACCCAGTACTTC
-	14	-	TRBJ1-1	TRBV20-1	CSARPRTENTEAFF	TGCAGTGCTAGGCCCCGGACGGAGAACACTGAAGCTTTCTTT
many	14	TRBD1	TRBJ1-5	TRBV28	CASTGGQGAQPQHF	TGTGCCAGCACTGGGGGGCAGGGGGCCCAGCCCCAGCATTTT
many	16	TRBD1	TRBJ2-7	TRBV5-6	CASSLLVGDREDEQYF	TGTGCCAGCAGCCTTCTCGTAGGGGACAGGGAGGACGAGCAGTACTTC
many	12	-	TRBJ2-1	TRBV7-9	CASSLMTNEQFF	TGTGCCAGCAGCTTAATGACCAATGAGCAGTTCTTC
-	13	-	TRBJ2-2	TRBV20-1	CSARDRVAGELFF	TGCAGTGCTAGAGATCGGGTTGCCGGGGAGCTGTTTTTT
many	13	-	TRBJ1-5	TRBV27	CASSGGPGQPQHF	TGTGCCAGCAGTGGGGGGCCGGGTCAGCCCCAGCATTTT
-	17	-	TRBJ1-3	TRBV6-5	CASSYSDPFVSGNTIYF	TGTGCCAGCAGTTACTCTGACCCCTTCGTCTCTGGAAACACCATATATTTT
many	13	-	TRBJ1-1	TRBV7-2	CASSFGGYREAFF	TGTGCCAGCAGCTTTGGGGGTTATAGAGAAGCTTTCTTT